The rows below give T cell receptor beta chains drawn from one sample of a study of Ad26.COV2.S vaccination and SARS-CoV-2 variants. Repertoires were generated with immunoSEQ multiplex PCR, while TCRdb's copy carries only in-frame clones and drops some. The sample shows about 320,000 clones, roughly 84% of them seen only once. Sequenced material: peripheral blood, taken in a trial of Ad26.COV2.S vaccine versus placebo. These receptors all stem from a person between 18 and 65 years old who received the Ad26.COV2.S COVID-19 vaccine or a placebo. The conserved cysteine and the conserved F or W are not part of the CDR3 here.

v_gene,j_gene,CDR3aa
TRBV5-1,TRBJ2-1,ASARATSSYNEQF
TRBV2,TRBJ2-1,ASSNRYLGYNEQF
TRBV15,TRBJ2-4,ATSRGRVAKNIQY
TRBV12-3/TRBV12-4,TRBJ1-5,ASRRGEGQPQH
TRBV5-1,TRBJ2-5,ASQKGDRGETQY
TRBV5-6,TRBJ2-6,ASSSTRGSGANVLT
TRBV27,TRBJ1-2,ASSWTGGAYGYT
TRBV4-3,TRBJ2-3,ASSQAVTGYTDTQY
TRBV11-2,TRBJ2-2,ASSLTSWDRGTGELF
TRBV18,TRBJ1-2,ASSPRGRVGGYT
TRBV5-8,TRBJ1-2,ASSLDQGKGYT
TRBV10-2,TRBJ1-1,ASSEPRRMNTEAF
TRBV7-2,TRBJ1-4,ASSPGTGVEKLF
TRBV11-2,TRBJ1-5,ASSHGGVVGQPQH
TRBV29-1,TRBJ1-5,SVESGADQPQH
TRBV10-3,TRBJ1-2,AISEGENYGYT
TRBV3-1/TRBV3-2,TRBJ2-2,ASSQRSPGELF
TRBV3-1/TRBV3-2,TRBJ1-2,ASSQDRLVHGYT
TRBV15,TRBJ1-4,ATQASRNEKLF
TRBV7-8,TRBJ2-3,ASSLDTQGTQY
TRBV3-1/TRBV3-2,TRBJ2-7,ASSPSPYEQY
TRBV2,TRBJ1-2,ASQPRATPAVYYGYT
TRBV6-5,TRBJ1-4,ASSHRSRNEKLF
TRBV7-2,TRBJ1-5,ASSRVGVDQPQH
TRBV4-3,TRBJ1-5,ASSQDWTTNQPQH
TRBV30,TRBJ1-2,AWTDYYGYT
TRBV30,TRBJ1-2,AWRGRKNYGYT
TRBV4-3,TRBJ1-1,ASSQDHRFNTEAF